A selection of T cell receptor beta chains follows, all from one sample in a study of CD8 T cells in ankylosing spondylitis. TCRdb itself ran the 5' RACE reads through MiXCR, one entry per CDR3 protein. The sample carries approximately 350,000 distinct CDR3 sequences, roughly 14% recorded once. The sample was blood, either unsorted or a sorted T cell fraction (not recorded which). Receptor source: a male donor with ankylosing spondylitis or in good health (not recorded which). The CDR3 runs from the conserved cysteine through the conserved F or W. The D gene is left open where the match is weak. Clone size is not always given. Where it is, it says once, few, many or a class for expanded clones.

>many|TRBJ2-1|TRBD2|TRBV11-2
TGTGCCAGCAGCCGGACTAGCGCTTACTCCTACAATGAGCAGTTCTTC
CASSRTSAYSYNEQFF
>few|TRBJ2-5|NA|TRBV12-3/TRBV12-4
TGTGCCAGCAGTTTTTACAGGTCCCAAGAGACCCAGTACTTC
CASSFYRSQETQYF
>few|TRBJ1-1|NA|TRBV7-9
TGTGCCAGCAGCTTTTCCGGGGCAGGAAGGACTGAAGCTTTCTTT
CASSFSGAGRTEAFF
>many|TRBJ2-2|NA|TRBV29-1
TGCAGCGCTGCACGACAGCAAACCGGGGAGCTGTTTTTT
CSAARQQTGELFF
>NA|TRBJ1-1|NA|TRBV7-2
TGTGCCAGCAGCCCAACAGGGTTTCGCACTGAAGCTTTCTTT
CASSPTGFRTEAFF
>few|TRBJ2-7|NA|TRBV3-1
TGTGCCAGCAGCCAAGATCGGGTCGAGCAGTACTTC
CASSQDRVEQYF
>few|TRBJ2-3|TRBD2|TRBV11-2
TGTGCCAGCAGCCTCCGAGGAGCGGGAGAAGATACGCAGTATTTT
CASSLRGAGEDTQYF
>NA|TRBJ2-7|NA|TRBV4-1
TGCGCCAGCAGCCAAGTGGGCAGGGAGTACGAGCAGTACTTC
CASSQVGREYEQYF
>NA|TRBJ2-1|NA|TRBV5-1
TGCGCCAGCAGCTTGGTCGGGATCAATGAGCAGTTCTTC
CASSLVGINEQFF
>NA|TRBJ2-3|TRBD2|TRBV6-4
TGTGCCAGCAGTGACCACGGGAGGGGGGCAGATACGCAGTATTTT
CASSDHGRGADTQYF